The text below deals with one T cell receptor beta chain. In the authors' workflow: Scientists estimated how many nucleated cells there were by amplifying reference gene primers. Generated by immunoSEQ multiplex PCR, the TCRdb table keeps only in-frame clones and is missing some. The DNA was the basis for D and trimming; V, J and clone size are from that table. The data hold nearly 200,000 clones, with 84% observed a single time. The data derive from a study of blood T cell repertoires in COVID-19. Study details: Samples taken during acute and convalescent COVID-19 were collected in the United States, Italy and Spain. Sample material is recorded as cDNA or gDNA derived from T cells, B-cell-depleted T cells, or PBMCs.

Sequencing input: peripheral blood. The sequence was collected from a human donor in a cohort sampled during active COVID-19.

CDR3: CAWSANAGRQPQHF. The CDR3 nucleotides read TGTGCCTGGAGTGCAAACGCAGGGCGTCAGCCCCAGCATTTT. This rearrangement joins TRBV30 to TRBJ1-5, with D possibly TRBD1 on 5 matching bases. Germline V gives CDR1 GTSNPN, CDR2 SVGIG (reference sequence). V dropped 1 base and J dropped 6 bases, with 13 bases sitting between them. This CDR3 is 14 amino acids long.